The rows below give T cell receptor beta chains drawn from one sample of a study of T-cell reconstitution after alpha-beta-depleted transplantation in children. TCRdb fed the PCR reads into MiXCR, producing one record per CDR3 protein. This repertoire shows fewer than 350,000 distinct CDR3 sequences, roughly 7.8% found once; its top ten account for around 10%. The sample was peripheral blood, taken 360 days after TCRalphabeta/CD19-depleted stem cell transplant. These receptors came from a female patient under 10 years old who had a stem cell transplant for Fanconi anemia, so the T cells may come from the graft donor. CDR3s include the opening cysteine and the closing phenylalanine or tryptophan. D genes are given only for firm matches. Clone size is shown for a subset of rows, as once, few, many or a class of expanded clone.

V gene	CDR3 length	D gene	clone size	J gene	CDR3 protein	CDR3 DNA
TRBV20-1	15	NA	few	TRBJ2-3	CSASSVRLQPDTQYF	TGCAGTGCTTCCTCCGTGAGACTCCAGCCAGATACGCAGTATTTT
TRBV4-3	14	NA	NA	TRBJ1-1	CASSHLTRDTEAFF	TGCGCCAGCAGCCACCTTACCCGGGACACTGAAGCTTTCTTT
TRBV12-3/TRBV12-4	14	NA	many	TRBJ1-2	CASSYAGAFRGYTF	TGTGCCAGCAGTTATGCGGGGGCTTTTCGCGGCTACACCTTC
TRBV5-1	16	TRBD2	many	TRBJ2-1	CASSYQGLAGVNEQFF	TGCGCCAGCAGCTACCAAGGACTAGCGGGGGTCAATGAGCAGTTCTTC
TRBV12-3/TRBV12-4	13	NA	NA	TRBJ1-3	CASSEASGNTIYF	TGTGCCAGCAGCGAAGCCTCTGGAAACACCATATATTTT
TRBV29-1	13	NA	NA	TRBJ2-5	CSGKEVGQETQYF	TGCAGCGGAAAGGAGGTTGGGCAAGAGACCCAGTACTTC
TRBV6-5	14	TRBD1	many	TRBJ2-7	CASSYAGGAYEQYF	TGTGCCAGCAGTTACGCAGGGGGCGCCTACGAGCAGTACTTC
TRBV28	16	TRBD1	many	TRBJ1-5	CASWAGGALGNQPQHF	TGTGCCAGTTGGGCAGGGGGCGCCTTAGGCAATCAGCCCCAGCATTTT
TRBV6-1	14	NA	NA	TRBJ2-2	CASSARGNTGELFF	TGTGCCAGCAGTGCCAGGGGAAACACCGGGGAGCTGTTTTTT
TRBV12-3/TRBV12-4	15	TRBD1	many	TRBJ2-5	CASRWTGGAKETQYF	TGTGCCAGCAGATGGACAGGGGGCGCGAAAGAGACCCAGTACTTC
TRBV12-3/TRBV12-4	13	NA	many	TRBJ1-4	CASSWAPNEKLFF	TGTGCCAGCAGTTGGGCCCCTAATGAAAAACTGTTTTTT
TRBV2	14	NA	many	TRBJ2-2	CASKLQGGTGELFF	TGTGCCAGCAAGCTCCAGGGGGGAACCGGGGAGCTGTTTTTT
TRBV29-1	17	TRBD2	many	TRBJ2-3	CSVDGTSGGGSTDTQYF	TGCAGCGTTGACGGGACTAGCGGGGGCGGTAGCACAGATACGCAGTATTTT
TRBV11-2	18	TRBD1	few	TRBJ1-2	CASRRSGIDRGVNYGYTF	TGTGCCAGCAGACGTAGTGGAATTGACAGGGGAGTAAACTATGGCTACACCTTC
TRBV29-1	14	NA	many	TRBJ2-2	CSVSGLLNTGELFF	TGCAGCGTCAGCGGACTGCTGAACACCGGGGAGCTGTTTTTT
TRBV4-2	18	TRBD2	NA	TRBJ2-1	CASSPGLAGGSFYNEQFF	TGTGCCAGCAGCCCCGGACTAGCGGGGGGTTCATTCTACAATGAGCAGTTCTTC
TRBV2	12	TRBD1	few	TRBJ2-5	CASGDRGETQYF	TGTGCCAGCGGGGACAGGGGAGAGACCCAGTACTTC
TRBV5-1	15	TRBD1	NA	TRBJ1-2	CASSLIGGGSYGYTF	TGCGCCAGCAGCTTGATAGGGGGCGGATCCTATGGCTACACCTTC
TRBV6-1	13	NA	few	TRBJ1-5	CASSEGLHQPQHF	TGTGCCAGCAGTGAAGGCCTCCATCAGCCCCAGCATTTT
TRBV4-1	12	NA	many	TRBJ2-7	CASSQGGYEQYF	TGCGCCAGCAGCCAAGGGGGGTACGAGCAGTACTTC
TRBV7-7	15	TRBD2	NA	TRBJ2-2	CASSMGLAGTGELFF	TGTGCTAGCAGCATGGGACTAGCGGGGACCGGGGAGCTGTTTTTT
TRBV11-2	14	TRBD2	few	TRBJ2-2	CASSSGGRGGELFF	TGTGCCAGCAGCTCGGGGGGGCGAGGCGGGGAGCTGTTTTTT
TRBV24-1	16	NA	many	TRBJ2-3	CATSDPTGRPTDTQYF	TGTGCCACCAGTGATCCAACAGGCAGGCCCACCGATACGCAGTATTTT
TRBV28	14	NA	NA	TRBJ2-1	CASSTGGWYNEQFF	TGTGCCAGCAGTACCGGGGGTTGGTACAATGAGCAGTTCTTC
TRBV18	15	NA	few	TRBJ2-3	CASSRPGSSTDTQYF	TGTGCCAGCTCACGTCCGGGCTCTAGCACAGATACGCAGTATTTT
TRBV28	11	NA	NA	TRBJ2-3	CASLGTDTQYF	TGTGCCAGCTTGGGGACAGATACGCAGTATTTT
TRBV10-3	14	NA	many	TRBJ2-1	CAITGVWQGDEQFF	TGTGCCATCACCGGGGTATGGCAGGGCGATGAGCAGTTCTTC
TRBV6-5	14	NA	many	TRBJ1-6	CASSYFETSAPLHF	TGTGCCAGCAGTTACTTTGAGACATCTGCACCCCTCCACTTT
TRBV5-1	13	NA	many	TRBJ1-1	CASSLPGQNEAFF	TGCGCCAGCAGCTTGCCCGGCCAGAATGAAGCTTTCTTT
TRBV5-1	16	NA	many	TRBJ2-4	CASSLEVTEAKNIQYF	TGCGCCAGCAGCTTGGAGGTGACCGAAGCCAAAAACATTCAGTACTTC
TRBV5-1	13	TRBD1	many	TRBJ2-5	CASRTGSQETQYF	TGCGCCAGCAGGACAGGGTCCCAAGAGACCCAGTACTTC
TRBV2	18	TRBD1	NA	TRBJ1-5	CASSDERDRENSNQPQHF	TGTGCCAGCAGTGATGAGCGGGACAGGGAGAATAGCAATCAGCCCCAGCATTTT
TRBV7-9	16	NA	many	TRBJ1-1	CASSFIPIGFGTEAFF	TGTGCCAGCAGCTTTATCCCTATAGGGTTTGGCACTGAAGCTTTCTTT
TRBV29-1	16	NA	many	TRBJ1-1	CSVAGRFESKNTEAFF	TGCAGCGTTGCAGGCAGATTCGAATCTAAGAACACTGAAGCTTTCTTT
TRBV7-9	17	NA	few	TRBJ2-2	CASSYNTRSIVTGELFF	TGTGCCAGCAGCTATAACACTAGGTCAATTGTCACCGGGGAGCTGTTTTTT
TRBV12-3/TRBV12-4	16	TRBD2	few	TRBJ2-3	CASSKDRRERSDTQYF	TGTGCCAGCAGCAAAGATAGGCGGGAGCGGTCAGATACGCAGTATTTT
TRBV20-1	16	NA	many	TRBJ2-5	CSANGLIFEEGETQYF	TGCAGTGCTAATGGACTCATTTTTGAGGAAGGGGAGACCCAGTACTTC
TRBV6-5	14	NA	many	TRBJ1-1	CASSYVGPNTEAFF	TGTGCCAGCAGTTACGTGGGTCCCAACACTGAAGCTTTCTTT
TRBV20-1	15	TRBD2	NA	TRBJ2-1	CSATPLAGGVNEQFF	TGCAGTGCTACGCCCCTAGCGGGGGGGGTCAATGAGCAGTTCTTC
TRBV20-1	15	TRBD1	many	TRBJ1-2	CSANNPGQINYGYTF	TGCAGTGCTAATAACCCGGGACAGATTAACTATGGCTACACCTTC
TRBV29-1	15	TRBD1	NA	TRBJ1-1	CSVEEGDRRFTEAFF	TGCAGCGTTGAAGAGGGGGACAGGAGGTTTACTGAAGCTTTCTTT
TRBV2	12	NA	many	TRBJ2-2	CASNMNTGELFF	TGTGCCAGCAACATGAACACCGGGGAGCTGTTTTTT
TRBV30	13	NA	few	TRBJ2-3	CAWSVGPADTQYF	TGTGCCTGGAGTGTTGGACCTGCAGATACGCAGTATTTT
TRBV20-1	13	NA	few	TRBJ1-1	CSARFDKGDEAFF	TGCAGTGCTAGATTTGATAAAGGGGATGAAGCTTTCTTT
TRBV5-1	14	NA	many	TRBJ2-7	CASSLDRISYEQYF	TGCGCCAGCAGCCTGGACAGAATCTCCTACGAGCAGTACTTC
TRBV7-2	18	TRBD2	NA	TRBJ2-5	CASSLALGSGARKQTQYF	TGTGCCAGCAGCTTAGCGCTCGGTAGCGGGGCCAGAAAGCAGACCCAGTACTTC
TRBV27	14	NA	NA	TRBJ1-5	CASSLFGSNQPQHF	TGTGCCAGCAGTTTATTCGGCAGCAATCAGCCCCAGCATTTT
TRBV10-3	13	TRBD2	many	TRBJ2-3	CATRRESSDTQYF	TGTGCCACCCGGCGGGAGAGCTCAGATACGCAGTATTTT
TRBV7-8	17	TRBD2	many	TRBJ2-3	CASSVRLAGGRKDTQYF	TGTGCCAGCAGCGTCAGACTAGCGGGGGGCCGAAAAGATACGCAGTATTTT
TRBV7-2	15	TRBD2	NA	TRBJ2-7	CASSAASGSSYEQYF	TGTGCCAGCAGCGCTGCTAGCGGGAGCTCCTACGAGCAGTACTTC
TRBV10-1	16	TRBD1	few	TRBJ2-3	CASSDGDRGHADTQYF	TGCGCCAGCAGTGACGGGGACAGGGGACATGCAGATACGCAGTATTTT
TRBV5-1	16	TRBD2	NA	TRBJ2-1	CASSSNGGRAYNEQFF	TGCGCCAGCAGCTCCAATGGCGGGAGGGCCTACAATGAGCAGTTCTTC
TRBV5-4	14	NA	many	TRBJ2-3	CASSLDQYTDTQYF	TGTGCCAGCAGCTTGGATCAGTACACAGATACGCAGTATTTT
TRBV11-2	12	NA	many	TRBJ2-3	CASSLDQSTQYF	TGTGCCAGCAGCTTAGATCAAAGTACGCAGTATTTT
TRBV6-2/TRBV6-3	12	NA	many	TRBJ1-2	CASSTIRYGYTF	TGTGCCAGCAGTACCATTCGCTATGGCTACACCTTC
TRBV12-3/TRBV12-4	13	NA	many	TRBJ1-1	CASTLRRDTEAFF	TGTGCCAGCACCTTAAGACGGGACACTGAAGCTTTCTTT
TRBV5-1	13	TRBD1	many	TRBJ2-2	CASSSQGSGELFF	TGCGCCAGCAGCTCACAGGGGAGCGGGGAGCTGTTTTTT
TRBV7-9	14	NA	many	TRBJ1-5	CASSTGSFNQPQHF	TGTGCCAGCAGTACAGGGAGCTTCAATCAGCCCCAGCATTTT
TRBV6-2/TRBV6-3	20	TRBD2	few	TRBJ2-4	CASSYSSYGRGDIAKNIQYF	TGTGCCAGCAGTTACTCGTCGTATGGGCGGGGGGACATAGCCAAAAACATTCAGTACTTC